Listed here is a single T cell receptor beta chain. Its antigen is as yet unknown. The data originate from a study of identifying expanded T cells in peripheral blood. Study-wide points: Across healthy donors, higher total template counts meant significantly greater roughly two-week count variance. Over around two and four weeks, about 15 and 19 clones changed, versus roughly 1.1 between replicates.

No infections or other immune events were documented during collection. The data were produced by immunoSEQ multiplex PCR, yet TCRdb's version contains in-frame clones alone and is incomplete. The sample shows some 78,000 clones, more than 75% of them seen only once. This clonotype was sampled from a person aged 18-70 years in good health. The sequenced sample consisted of blood.

The CDR3 DNA sequence: TGTGCCAGCAGCCCCCCGCCCACAAGGCAGGCCCGTAATGAAAAACTGTTTTTT. Its translation is CASSPPPTRQARNEKLFF. The rearrangement links TRBV5-6 to TRBJ1-4, with no clear D. V was cut by 4 bases and J by 4 bases, with 23 bases left in between. CDR3 length: 18 residues. Germline assignment: CDR1 SGHDT and CDR2 YYEEEE.